A single T cell receptor beta chain is shown here with its context. Patients with Susac syndrome met diagnostic criteria that were recently defined for definite or probable disease. The CD8+ and CD4+ T cells were negatively isolated, with the TEMRA cells enriched by FACS. After removal of 5 bases from V and 2 bases from J, the junction contained 5 bases not matched to a gene. The CDR3 runs to 13 residues. Looked up from germline, CDR1 is DFQATT and CDR2 is SNEGSKA (reference sequence). Random-hexamer reverse transcription was applied to roughly 0.45 to 1 ug RNA. TCRdb re-derived calls from the immunoSEQ multiplex PCR reads in MiXCR, one entry per CDR3 protein. Here the sample spans roughly 200,000 distinct CDR3 sequences, just under 95% being singletons. This entry comes from a study of CD8 T cells in Susac syndrome. Study at large: Clinical remission applied to roughly 8 sequenced Susac syndrome patients, and roughly six had active disease. Patients with Susac syndrome were, at the time of blood collection, therapy-naive, maintained on corticosteroids, or maintained on intravenous immunoglobulin alone.

The material sequenced was CD4+ T cells from PBMCs. This clonotype was obtained from a human donor with Susac syndrome. The chain employs TRBV20-1 and TRBJ2-7, with 8 bases lining up with TRBD2. The chain's CDR3 is CSAFSGAAYEQYF. The CDR3 DNA is TGCAGTGCTTTTAGCGGGGCCGCCTACGAGCAGTACTTC.